This TCR beta chain was recovered during a study of Graves' ophthalmopathy and Graves' hyperthyroidism. Study in general: Ahead of any treatment, peripheral blood was obtained at the initial diagnosis.

Beta-chain TCR CDR3 regions were amplified from RNA transcripts. HTBI primers served in a first-round RT-PCR, which a second-round multiplex PCR followed. TCRdb reprocessed the multiplex PCR reads with MiXCR, giving one entry per CDR3 protein. Of nearly 400,000 distinct CDR3 sequences listed, roughly 18% were seen once; the top ten hold around 1.4%. Having ophthalmopathy, the donors showed moderate-to-severe activity, CAS ≥3 and NOSPECS ≥4, with disease lasting under 3 months. A volume of about 9.7 ml of fresh peripheral blood supplied the PBMCs. This clonotype was picked up many times. This CDR3 spans 17 amino acids. Germline assignment: CDR1 SGHRS and CDR2 YFSETQ. V was cut by 0 bases and J by 0 bases, with 15 bases left in between.

V and J are TRBV5-1 and TRBJ1-1, with D unresolved. Sequences were obtained from peripheral blood. This clonotype was obtained from a woman aged 18-29 years with Graves' ophthalmopathy. The chain's CDR3 is CASSLGGRVALNTEAFF. CDR3 nucleotide sequence: TGCGCCAGCAGCTTGGGTGGGAGGGTGGCACTGAACACTGAAGCTTTCTTT.